This T cell receptor beta chain was identified during a study of tumor-infiltrating lymphocytes in oesophageal squamous cell carcinoma. The length of the CDR3 is 12 residues. TCRdb processed the PCR reads anew with MiXCR; each CDR3 protein has one entry. The sample has approximately 19,000 distinct CDR3 sequences; 40% to 55% are singletons. Sequencing was carried out using esophageal tumor tissue. The TCR comes from a male donor with esophageal squamous cell carcinoma. The chain combines TRBV12-3 or TRBV12-4 with TRBJ2-3; D unclear. Near its end, the DNA agrees better with TRBJ2-7, so the J call may be wrong. CDR3 residues: CASSFGRSWQYF. The CDR3 DNA reads TGTGCCAGCAGTTTTGGACGGTCCTGGCAGTACTTC.